This passage covers 2 T cell receptor beta chains from one sample sequenced in a study of CD8+CD57+ T cells in acquired aplastic anemia. CDR3 and TCR beta VDJ profiling relied on genomic DNA as the template. TCRdb reprocessed the reads via MiXCR and lists one record per CDR3 protein. Among fewer than 100,000 distinct CDR3 sequences, approximately 46% were seen once, and the ten largest hold approximately 70%. The source material was sorted CD4+, CD8+, or CD8+CD57+ T cells (not recorded which) from PBMCs. The source is a human donor in good health, serving as a control.

This chain joins TRBV6-2 or TRBV6-3 and TRBJ1-2; D uncertain. Trimming stripped 0 bases from V and 3 bases from J, with 11 bases between. This CDR3 region has 15 residues. Germline CDR1 MNHEY, CDR2 SVGEGT. CDR3 in DNA: TGTGCCAGCAGTTACTCATCCCTCCTAGACTATGGCTACACCTTC. Its protein product is CASSYSSLLDYGYTF.

The chain carries TRBV27 and TRBJ2-1, with D perhaps given as TRBD1 or TRBD2 (5 bases each). V was clipped by 7 bases and J by 7 bases, with 14 bases between them. There are 13 residues in the CDR3. Germline CDR1 MNHEY, CDR2 SMNVEV (reference sequence). The CDR3 coding sequence is TGTGCCAGCAAGCAGGGACGAGGGAATGAGCAGTTCTTC. This translates into CASKQGRGNEQFF.